This T cell receptor (beta chain) was profiled in a study of shared clonotypes between healthy human individuals. Produced via immunoSEQ multiplex PCR; TCRdb's table is partial and in-frame only. The sample lists about 710,000 clones; 60% to 75% were seen once. This sequence was found in a woman aged 25 to 39 in good health. Sequencing was carried out using memory CD4+ T cells sorted from blood. Subset reported: CD45RA-negative fraction.

DNA for the CDR3: TGTGCCAGCAAGCTCGGGGTCGCTTATCAGCCCCAGCATTTT. The encoded protein is CASKLGVAYQPQHF. V gene TRBV2 combines with J gene TRBJ1-5; D is undetermined. CDR1 and CDR2 from the germline V gene are SNHLY and FYNNEI. The CDR3 runs to 14 residues. Trimming left V 7 bases short and J 5 bases short, with 15 bases between.